These T cell receptor beta chains were read from a single sample in a study of blood T cell repertoires in COVID-19. Measured with immunoSEQ multiplex PCR; TCRdb has only the in-frame clones, and not every one. This table has 40,000 to 50,000 clones, roughly four fifths appearing once. The sequenced sample was peripheral blood. These receptors were obtained from a woman aged 70-85 years with acute or convalescent COVID-19. Each CDR3 is given with its conserved first and last residue. A D gene is named only where the DNA matches it firmly.

>TRBV9|TRBJ2-2|TRBD2
CASSGLAGAGELFF
>TRBV28|TRBJ1-1|TRBD1
CASSLSRQGWTEAFF
>TRBV28|TRBJ2-5|.
CASSSGTARPQYF
>TRBV28|TRBJ2-3|.
CASSLIGGAYLGTDTQYF
>TRBV4-1|TRBJ1-2|TRBD1
CASSRGQGYGYTF
>TRBV2|TRBJ2-5|TRBD2
CASRKSGGIIQETQYF
>TRBV29-1|TRBJ1-1|.
CSVLANTEAFF
>TRBV28|TRBJ1-2|.
CASSQGGYGYTF
>TRBV6-6|TRBJ1-3|.
CASSLDRYSGNTIYF
>TRBV24-1|TRBJ1-5|.
CATSDISGQPNQPQHF
>TRBV19|TRBJ2-1|TRBD2
CASRTSGDSHNEQFF
>TRBV28|TRBJ1-5|TRBD1
CASRKQGGSGYSNQPQHF
>TRBV7-3|TRBJ1-6|.
CASSLGPSQNSPLHF
>TRBV30|TRBJ2-7|TRBD1
CAWSGGRYEQYF
>TRBV27|TRBJ2-7|.
CASIGPGTLEQYF
>TRBV19|TRBJ1-1|.
CASSLSYRRMNTEAFF
>TRBV6-5|TRBJ1-1|.
CASRMVAENTEAFF
>TRBV3-1/TRBV3-2|TRBJ1-1|.
CASSPQTMNTEAFF
>TRBV19|TRBJ1-1|.
CASSPNLNTEAFF
>TRBV5-4|TRBJ1-2|.
CASSMAQRFLNYGYTF
>TRBV7-3|TRBJ1-2|.
CASSLSGSNYGYTF
>TRBV7-3|TRBJ2-7|TRBD1
CASSTGQGYEQYF
>TRBV7-9|TRBJ2-2|TRBD1
CASSLRPSGTDTGELFF
>TRBV14|TRBJ2-3|TRBD2
CASSPRGGSVTDTQYF
>TRBV27|TRBJ1-1|TRBD1
CASSLWTGPNTEAFF
>TRBV29-1|TRBJ2-1|TRBD1
CSVVGTGYNEQFF
>TRBV3-1/TRBV3-2|TRBJ2-1|.
CASSQDLRLYIGGIDNEQFF
>TRBV6-5|TRBJ1-5|.
CASSKTAYQPQHF
>TRBV18|TRBJ1-4|TRBD1
CASSPPVGGTGGAGTEKLFF
>TRBV10-3|TRBJ1-1|.
CATRLTENHEAFF
>TRBV19|TRBJ1-5|.
CASSIKGYYSNQPQHF
>TRBV10-3|TRBJ2-7|TRBD1
CAISRTGDYEQYF
>TRBV3-1/TRBV3-2|TRBJ1-3|.
CASSHSAGQNSGNTIYF
>TRBV28|TRBJ2-3|TRBD1
CASRFRDRGTDTQYF
>TRBV3-1/TRBV3-2|TRBJ1-1|TRBD1
CASSQGDRGYTEAFF
>TRBV6-2/TRBV6-3|TRBJ2-3|TRBD1
CASSADRGLTQYF
>TRBV6-6|TRBJ2-1|.
CASSFTGNSYNEQFF
>TRBV5-6|TRBJ2-4|.
CASSVYRVRAKNIQYF
>TRBV7-7|TRBJ2-5|.
CASSLLGHGETQYF
>TRBV18|TRBJ1-2|TRBD1
CASSQGDREHGYTF
>TRBV6-2/TRBV6-3|TRBJ2-7|TRBD2
CASSALAGGYEQYF
>TRBV11-2|TRBJ1-6|TRBD1
CASSLVRGQENSPLHF